This TCR beta chain appears in the sequencing data of a study of Ad26.COV2.S vaccination and SARS-CoV-2 variants. In the case of this clone: Antigen specificity is unknown.

Findings and limits, study-wide: Substantial response breadth was reportedly seen for spike-specific CD8+ and CD4+ T cells after vaccination.

The treatment was: over 15 received Ad26.COV2.S at low or high dose, single or two shots; about 5 received placebo; per-sample allocation not given. Samples were taken on day 63 after the first vaccine or placebo injection. An 18-55-year-old adult in Boston served as donor. Expression of Wuhan-strain SARS-CoV-2 spike came from the Ad26 vector that formed the vaccine. Profiled with immunoSEQ multiplex PCR; TCRdb holds only in-frame clones, not every one. In the table there are around 320,000 clones, roughly 87% of which are singletons. This sequence originates from a person between 18 and 65 years old who received the Ad26.COV2.S COVID-19 vaccine or a placebo. Source: peripheral blood, taken in a trial of Ad26.COV2.S vaccine versus placebo.

CDR3: CASSSAGTNYNEQFF. DNA for the CDR3: TGTGCCAGCAGCTCCGCCGGGACTAACTACAATGAGCAGTTCTTC. The genes are TRBV6-5 and TRBJ2-1; 7 bases agree with TRBD2. The CDR3 spans 15 residues. Germline assignment: CDR1 MNHEY and CDR2 SVGAGI. Trimming took 6 bases from V and 3 from J; bases not matched to a gene: 8.